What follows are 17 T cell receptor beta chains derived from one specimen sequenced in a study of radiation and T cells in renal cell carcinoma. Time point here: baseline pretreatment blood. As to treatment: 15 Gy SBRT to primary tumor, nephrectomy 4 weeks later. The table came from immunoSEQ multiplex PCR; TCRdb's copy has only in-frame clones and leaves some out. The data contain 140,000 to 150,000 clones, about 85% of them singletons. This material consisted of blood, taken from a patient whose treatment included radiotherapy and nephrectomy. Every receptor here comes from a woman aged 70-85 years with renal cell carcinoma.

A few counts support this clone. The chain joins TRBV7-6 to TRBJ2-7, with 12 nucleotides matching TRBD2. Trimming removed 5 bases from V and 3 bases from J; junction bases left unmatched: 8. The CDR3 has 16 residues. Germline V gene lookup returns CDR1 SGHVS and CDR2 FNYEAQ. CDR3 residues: CASSQTSGGPVYEQYF. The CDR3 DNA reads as TGTGCCAGCAGCCAAACTAGCGGGGGGCCAGTCTACGAGCAGTACTTC.

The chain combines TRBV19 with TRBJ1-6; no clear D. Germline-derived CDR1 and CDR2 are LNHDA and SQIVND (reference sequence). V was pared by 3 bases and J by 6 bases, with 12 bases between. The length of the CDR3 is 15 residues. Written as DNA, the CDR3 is TGTGCCAGTAGTATGGATTCACTGAGTAATTCACCCCTCCACTTT. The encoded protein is CASSMDSLSNSPLHF.

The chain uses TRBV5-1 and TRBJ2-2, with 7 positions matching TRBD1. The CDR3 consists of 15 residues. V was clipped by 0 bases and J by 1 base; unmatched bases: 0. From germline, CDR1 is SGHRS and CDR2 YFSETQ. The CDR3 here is CASSLGTGNTGELFF. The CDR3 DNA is TGCGCCAGCAGCTTGGGGACAGGGAACACCGGGGAGCTGTTTTTT.

In DNA form, the CDR3 reads TGTGCCTGGAGTGTATGGACAGGGGAAGGGGGGGAGCTGTTTTTT. Translation: CAWSVWTGEGGELFF. The chain recombines TRBV30 with TRBJ2-2, with TRBD1 identical over 9 bases. The CDR3 spans 15 residues. With V trimmed by 0 bases and J by 8 bases, 7 bases remained unmatched. Germline V gene lookup returns CDR1 GTSNPN and CDR2 SVGIG (reference sequence). Looking up the rest from reference TRBV30 and TRBJ2-2 gives the full variable domain: SQTIHQWPATLVQPVGSPLSLECTVEGTSNPNLYWYRQAAGRGLQLLFYSVGIGQISSEVPQNLSASRPQDRQFILSSKKLLLSDSGFYLCAWSVWTGEGGELFFGEGSRLTVL.

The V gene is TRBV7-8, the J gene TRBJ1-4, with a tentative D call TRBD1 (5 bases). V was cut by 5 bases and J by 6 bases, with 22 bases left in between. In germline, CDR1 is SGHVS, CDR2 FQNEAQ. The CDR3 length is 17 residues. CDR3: CASSPPRGVFFDEKLFF. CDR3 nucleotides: TGTGCCAGCAGCCCGCCGCGGGGGGTCTTCTTCGATGAAAAACTGTTTTTT.

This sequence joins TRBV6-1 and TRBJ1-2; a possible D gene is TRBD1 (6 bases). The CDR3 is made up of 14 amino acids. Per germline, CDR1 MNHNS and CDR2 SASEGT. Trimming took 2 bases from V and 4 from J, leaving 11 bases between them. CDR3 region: CASSERGGGYGYTF. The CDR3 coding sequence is TGTGCCAGCAGTGAACGGGGAGGGGGCTATGGCTACACCTTC.

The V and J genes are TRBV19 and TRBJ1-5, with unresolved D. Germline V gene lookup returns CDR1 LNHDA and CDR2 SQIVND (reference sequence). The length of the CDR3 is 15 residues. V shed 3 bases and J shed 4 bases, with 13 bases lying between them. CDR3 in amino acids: CASSIWPGQNQPQHF. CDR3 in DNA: TGTGCCAGTAGTATTTGGCCGGGTCAGAATCAGCCCCAGCATTTT.

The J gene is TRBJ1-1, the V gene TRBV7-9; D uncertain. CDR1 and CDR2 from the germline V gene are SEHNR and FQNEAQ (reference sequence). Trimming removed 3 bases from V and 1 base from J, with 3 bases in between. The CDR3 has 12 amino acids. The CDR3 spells CASSFQNTEAFF. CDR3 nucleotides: TGTGCCAGCAGCTTTCAGAACACTGAAGCTTTCTTT.

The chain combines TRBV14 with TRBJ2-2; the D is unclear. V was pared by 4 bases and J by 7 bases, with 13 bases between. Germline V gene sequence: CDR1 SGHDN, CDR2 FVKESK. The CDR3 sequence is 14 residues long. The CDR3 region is CASSLPSLFGELFF. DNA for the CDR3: TGTGCCAGCAGCCTCCCGTCCCTATTCGGGGAGCTGTTTTTT.

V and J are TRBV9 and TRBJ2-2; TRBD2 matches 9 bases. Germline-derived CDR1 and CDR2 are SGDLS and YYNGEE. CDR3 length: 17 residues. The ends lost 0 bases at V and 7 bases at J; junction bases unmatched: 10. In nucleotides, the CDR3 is TGTGCCAGCAGCGTAGCTTTGGTAGCGGGGGATGACGGGGAGCTGTTTTTT. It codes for CASSVALVAGDDGELFF.

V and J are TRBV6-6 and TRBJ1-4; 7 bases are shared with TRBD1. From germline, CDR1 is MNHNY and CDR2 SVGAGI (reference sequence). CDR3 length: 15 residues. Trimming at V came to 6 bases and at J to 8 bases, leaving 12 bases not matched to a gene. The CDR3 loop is CASSTSQGEREKLFF. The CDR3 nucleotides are TGTGCCAGCAGCACCTCCCAGGGGGAGCGCGAAAAACTGTTTTTT.

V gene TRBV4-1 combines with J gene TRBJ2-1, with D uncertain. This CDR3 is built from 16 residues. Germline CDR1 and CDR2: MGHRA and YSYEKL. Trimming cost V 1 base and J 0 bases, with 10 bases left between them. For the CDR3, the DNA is TGCGCCAGCAGCCAAGTATGGCGGAACTCCTACAATGAGCAGTTCTTC. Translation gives CASSQVWRNSYNEQFF.

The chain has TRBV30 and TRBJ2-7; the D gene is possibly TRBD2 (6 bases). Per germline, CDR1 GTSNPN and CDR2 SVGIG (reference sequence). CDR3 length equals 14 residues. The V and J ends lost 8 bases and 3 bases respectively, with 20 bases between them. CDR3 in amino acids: CAGATGTHFYEQYF. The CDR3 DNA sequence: TGTGCCGGGGCAACTGGGACTCATTTCTACGAGCAGTACTTC.

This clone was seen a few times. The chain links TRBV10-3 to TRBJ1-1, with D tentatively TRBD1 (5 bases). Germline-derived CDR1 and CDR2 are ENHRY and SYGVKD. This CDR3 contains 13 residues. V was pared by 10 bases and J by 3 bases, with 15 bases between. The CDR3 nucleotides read TGTGCCAACTCGTGGGGCTCGGACACTGAAGCTTTCTTT. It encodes CANSWGSDTEAFF.

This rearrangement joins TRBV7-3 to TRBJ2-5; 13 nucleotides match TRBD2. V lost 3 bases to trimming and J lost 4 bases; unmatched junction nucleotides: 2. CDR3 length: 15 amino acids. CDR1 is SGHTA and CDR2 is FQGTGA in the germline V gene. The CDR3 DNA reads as TGTGCCAGCAGCTTGACTAGCGGGGGGATAGAGACCCAGTACTTC. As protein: CASSLTSGGIETQYF.

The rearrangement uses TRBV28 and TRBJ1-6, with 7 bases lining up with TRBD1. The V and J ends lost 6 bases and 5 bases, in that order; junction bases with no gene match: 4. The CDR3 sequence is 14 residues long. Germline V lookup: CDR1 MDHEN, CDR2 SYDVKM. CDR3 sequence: CASSPGTDNSPLHF. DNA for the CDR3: TGTGCCAGCAGCCCCGGGACAGATAATTCACCCCTCCACTTT.

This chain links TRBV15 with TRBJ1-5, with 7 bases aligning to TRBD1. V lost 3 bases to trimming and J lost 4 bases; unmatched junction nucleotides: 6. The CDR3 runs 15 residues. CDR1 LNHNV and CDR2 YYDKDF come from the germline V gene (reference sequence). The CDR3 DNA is TGTGCCACCAGCAGCGGGACAGCCCCTAATCAGCCCCAGCATTTT. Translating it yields CATSSGTAPNQPQHF.